The 8 T cell receptor beta chains reported below all come from one sample, sequenced in a study of CDR3 diversity in severe acne. In TCRdb, the PCR reads were re-called with MiXCR into one record per CDR3 protein. The table lists approximately 84,000 distinct CDR3 sequences, 45% to 60% of them singletons. Source material: blood. The receptor source for this set is a male donor in good health, without acne.

This clonotype occurred many times. The CDR3 loop is CASKGLAGRYEQYF. DNA for the CDR3: TGTGCCAGCAAGGGACTAGCGGGACGCTACGAGCAGTACTTC. The J gene is TRBJ2-7, the V gene TRBV6-1; TRBD2 aligns across 13 bases. The CDR3 extends over 14 amino acids. V lost 7 bases to trimming and J lost 3 bases; unmatched junction nucleotides: 3. Germline V gene sequence: CDR1 MNHNS, CDR2 SASEGT.

The chain links TRBV20-1 to TRBJ1-5; D remains unclear. This CDR3 spans 13 amino acids. Germline CDR1 reads DFQATT; CDR2 reads SNEGSKA (reference sequence). Deletions cut 0 bases from V and 9 bases from J, with 12 bases between. CDR3 region: CSAREFQLSPQHF. The CDR3 DNA sequence: TGCAGTGCTAGAGAGTTTCAACTATCGCCCCAGCATTTT.

The chain couples TRBV29-1 to TRBJ1-1, with TRBD1 as a possible D gene (6 bases). Germline CDR1 is SQVTM and CDR2 is ANQGSEA. The V gene lost 4 bases and the J gene lost 7 bases, with 10 bases spanning the gap. This CDR3 comprises 11 residues. CDR3 residues: CSVGGGHEAFF. CDR3 nucleotides: TGCAGCGTTGGTGGGGGCCATGAAGCTTTCTTT.

This clonotype was picked up a small number of times. V gene TRBV27 combines with J gene TRBJ2-3; 12 nucleotides agree with TRBD2. J gave up 1 base and V 3 bases, and 2 bases lay outside the gene matches. CDR1 and CDR2 from the germline V gene are MNHEY and SMNVEV (reference sequence). CDR3 size: 16 residues. Written as DNA, the CDR3 is TGTGCCAGCAGTTTGACTAGCGGGAGTCGCACAGATACGCAGTATTTT. Amino acids: CASSLTSGSRTDTQYF.

V gene TRBV2 combines with J gene TRBJ2-1; D call uncertain. The CDR3 totals 13 residues. The V end lost 8 bases, the J end lost 3 bases, and 11 bases lay between the germline ends. In germline, CDR1 is SNHLY, CDR2 FYNNEI. The CDR3 protein is CASGSRVYNEQFF. Written as DNA, the CDR3 is TGTGCCAGCGGGTCCCGAGTCTACAATGAGCAGTTCTTC.

The chain couples TRBV27 to TRBJ1-4; no reliable D call. Trimming stripped 6 bases from V and 7 bases from J, with 15 bases between. The CDR3 contains 14 residues. From germline, CDR1 is MNHEY and CDR2 SMNVEV (reference sequence). The CDR3 DNA sequence: TGTGCCAGCAGGAGACACATGGACGGTGAAAAACTGTTTTTT. As protein: CASRRHMDGEKLFF.

This clonotype was observed a handful of times. The chain carries TRBV20-1 and TRBJ1-1; 9 bases line up with TRBD1. The CDR3 is 14 amino acids. J gave up 5 bases and V 1 base, and 5 bases lay outside the gene matches. Looked up from germline, CDR1 is DFQATT and CDR2 is SNEGSKA (reference sequence). CDR3 amino acids: CSARGFDRGTEAFF. CDR3 DNA: TGCAGTGCTAGAGGTTTCGACAGGGGGACTGAAGCTTTCTTT.

At least ten counts were recorded for this clonotype. The rearrangement links TRBV20-1 to TRBJ1-5; 7 bases align to TRBD1. The germline gives CDR1 DFQATT, CDR2 SNEGSKA (reference sequence). The V segment lost 6 bases and the J segment 4 bases; nucleotides outside the gene matches: 9. This CDR3 contains 14 residues. The CDR3 region has the DNA TGCAGTGCCAGCCGACAGGGATTGAATCAGCCCCAGCATTTT. Encoded protein: CSASRQGLNQPQHF.